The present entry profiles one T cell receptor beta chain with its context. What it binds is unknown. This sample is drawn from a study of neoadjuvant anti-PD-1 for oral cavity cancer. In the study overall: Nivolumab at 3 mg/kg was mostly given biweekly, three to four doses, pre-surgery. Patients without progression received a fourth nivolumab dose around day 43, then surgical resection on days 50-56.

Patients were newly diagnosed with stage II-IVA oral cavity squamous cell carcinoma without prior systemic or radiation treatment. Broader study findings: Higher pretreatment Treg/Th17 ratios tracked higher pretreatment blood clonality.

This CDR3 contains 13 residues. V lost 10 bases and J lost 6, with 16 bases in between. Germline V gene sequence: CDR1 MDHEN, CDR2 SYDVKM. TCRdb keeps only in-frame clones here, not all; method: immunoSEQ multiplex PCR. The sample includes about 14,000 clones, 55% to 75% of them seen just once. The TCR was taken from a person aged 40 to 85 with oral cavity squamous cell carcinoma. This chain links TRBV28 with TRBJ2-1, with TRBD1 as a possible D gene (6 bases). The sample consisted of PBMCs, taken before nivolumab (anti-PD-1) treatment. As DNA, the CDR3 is TGTGCCACCGGATTAACAGGGTTCAATGAGCAGTTCTTC. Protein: CATGLTGFNEQFF.